This T cell receptor beta chain was recorded in a study of T cell responses to AZD1222 COVID-19 vaccine. Study results and caveats: Reports say nearly half of spike-specific TCRs go after unmutated variant regions. Donor demographics were predominantly white British with a female majority; clonal diversity may be underestimated. Only six or seven AZD1222 recipients tested seropositive at baseline.

Here immunoSEQ multiplex PCR was the method, and the copy in TCRdb shows in-frame clones only, minus some. Here the sample spans some 120,000 clones, about 89% being singletons. To note about this clone: Its antigen is undetermined.

This TCR came from an adult in good health. Here the sequenced sample was peripheral blood, taken on day 0 of AZD1222 vaccination.

DNA of the CDR3: TGTGCCAGTAGTAGTGAGAGGTACACTGAAGCTTTCTTT. It codes for CASSSERYTEAFF. The chain links TRBV19 to TRBJ1-1; D call uncertain. The CDR3 is 13 residues long. With 4 bases removed from V and 3 bases from J, the gap between germline ends came to 9 bases. CDR1 LNHDA and CDR2 SQIVND come from the germline V gene (reference sequence).